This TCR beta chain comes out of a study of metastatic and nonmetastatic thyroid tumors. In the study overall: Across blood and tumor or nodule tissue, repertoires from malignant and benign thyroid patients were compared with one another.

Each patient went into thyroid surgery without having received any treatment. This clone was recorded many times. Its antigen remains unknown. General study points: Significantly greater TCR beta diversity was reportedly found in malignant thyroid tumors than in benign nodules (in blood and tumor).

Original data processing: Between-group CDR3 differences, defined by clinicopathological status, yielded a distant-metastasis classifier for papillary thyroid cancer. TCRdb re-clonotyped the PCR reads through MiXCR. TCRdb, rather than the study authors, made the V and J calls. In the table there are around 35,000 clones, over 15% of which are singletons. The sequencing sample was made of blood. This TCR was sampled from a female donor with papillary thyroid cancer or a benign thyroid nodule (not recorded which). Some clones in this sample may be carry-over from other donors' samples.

CDR3: CASSSGSYYGYTF. DNA for the CDR3: TGTGCCAGCAGTTCCGGATCATACTATGGCTACACCTTC. The chain has TRBV28 and TRBJ1-2; D gene unclear. Germline loops: CDR1 MDHEN, CDR2 SYDVKM. This CDR3 region has 13 residues. The ends were cut back, 4 bases at V and 3 bases at J, with 9 bases in the middle.